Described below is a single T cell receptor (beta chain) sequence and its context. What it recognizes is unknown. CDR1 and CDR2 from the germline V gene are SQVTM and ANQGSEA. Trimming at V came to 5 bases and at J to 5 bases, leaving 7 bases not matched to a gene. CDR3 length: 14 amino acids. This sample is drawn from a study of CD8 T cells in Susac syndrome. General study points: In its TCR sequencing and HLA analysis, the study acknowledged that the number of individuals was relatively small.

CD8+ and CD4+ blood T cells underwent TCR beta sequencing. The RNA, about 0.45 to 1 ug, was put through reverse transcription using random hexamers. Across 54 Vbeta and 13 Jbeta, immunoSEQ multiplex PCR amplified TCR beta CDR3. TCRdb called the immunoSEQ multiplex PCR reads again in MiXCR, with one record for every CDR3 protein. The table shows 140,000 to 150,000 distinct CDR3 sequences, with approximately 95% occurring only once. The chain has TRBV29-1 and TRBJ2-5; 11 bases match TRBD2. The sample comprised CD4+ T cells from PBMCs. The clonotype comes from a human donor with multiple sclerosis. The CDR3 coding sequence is TGCAGCGTTCGGGATAGCGGGAGGGAGGAGACCCAGTACTTC. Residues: CSVRDSGREETQYF.